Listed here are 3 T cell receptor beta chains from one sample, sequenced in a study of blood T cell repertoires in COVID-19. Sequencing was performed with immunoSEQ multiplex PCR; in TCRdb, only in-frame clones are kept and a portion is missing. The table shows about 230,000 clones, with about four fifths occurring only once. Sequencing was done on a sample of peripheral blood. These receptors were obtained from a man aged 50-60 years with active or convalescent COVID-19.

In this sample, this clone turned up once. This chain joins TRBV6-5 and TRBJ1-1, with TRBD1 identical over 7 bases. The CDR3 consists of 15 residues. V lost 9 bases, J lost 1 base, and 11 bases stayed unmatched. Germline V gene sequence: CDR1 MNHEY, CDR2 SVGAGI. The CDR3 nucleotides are TGTGCCAGAGCAAATGGGACAGTCCCGAACACTGAAGCTTTCTTT. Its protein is CARANGTVPNTEAFF.

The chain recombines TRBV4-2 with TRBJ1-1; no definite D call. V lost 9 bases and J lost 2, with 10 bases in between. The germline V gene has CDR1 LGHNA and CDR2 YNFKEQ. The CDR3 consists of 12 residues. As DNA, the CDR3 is TGTGCCAGTGGCCTAGGTAACACTGAAGCTTTCTTT. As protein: CASGLGNTEAFF.

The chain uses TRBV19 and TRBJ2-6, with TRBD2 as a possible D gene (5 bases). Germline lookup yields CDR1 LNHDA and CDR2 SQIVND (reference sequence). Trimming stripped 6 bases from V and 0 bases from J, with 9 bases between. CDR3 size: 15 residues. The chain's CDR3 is CASRRVLSGANVLTF. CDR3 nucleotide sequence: TGTGCCAGTAGGAGGGTTCTCTCTGGGGCCAACGTCCTGACTTTC.